A single sample gave rise to the 31 T cell receptor beta chains below, sequenced in a study of radiotherapy plus CTLA-4 blockade in lung cancer. TCRdb's table, derived via immunoSEQ multiplex PCR, lists solely in-frame clones and lacks some. The data contain roughly 90,000 clones, about four fifths of them singletons. The sample was peripheral blood, taken from a patient treated with radiotherapy plus ipilimumab. All receptors derive from a human donor with non-small cell lung cancer that progressed on radiotherapy plus ipilimumab.

V is TRBV9 and J is TRBJ2-7, with D uncertain. Trimming cost V 4 bases and J 6 bases, with 8 bases left between them. This CDR3 is 11 amino acids long. The germline CDR1 and CDR2 sequences are SGDLS and YYNGEE. CDR3 coding DNA: TGTGCCAGCAGCCCCCCTACCGAGCAGTACGTC. Translation gives CASSPPTEQYV.

The CDR3 here is CAWRPGQSYYGYTF. The CDR3 nucleotides are TGTGCCTGGAGACCGGGACAGTCATACTATGGCTACACCTTC. The chain uses TRBV30 and TRBJ1-2; 7 bases are shared with TRBD1. CDR3 size: 14 residues. CDR1 and CDR2 (germline): GTSNPN, SVGIG (reference sequence). V dropped 3 bases and J dropped 3; count of bases not matched to a gene: 7.

The rearrangement links TRBV7-9 to TRBJ1-5, with a possible D match to TRBD1 (6 bases). Germline V lookup: CDR1 SEHNR, CDR2 FQNEAQ (reference sequence). There are 14 residues in the CDR3. The V end was cut by 4 bases, the J end by 2 bases, with 9 bases between. In nucleotides, the CDR3 is TGTGCCAGCAGCTCCGCAGGGGGCAATCAGCCCCAGCATTTT. Protein: CASSSAGGNQPQHF.

V is TRBV7-6 and J is TRBJ2-5, with TRBD2 identical over 7 bases. The CDR3 is made up of 13 amino acids. Germline CDR1 reads SGHVS; CDR2 reads FNYEAQ. V lost 1 base and J lost 4; bases outside the gene matches: 0. This chain's CDR3 is CASSLGGGETQYF. CDR3 nucleotide sequence: TGTGCCAGCAGCTTAGGGGGGGGAGAGACCCAGTACTTC.

This clone was seen more than once but under ten times. The chain combines TRBV7-6 with TRBJ2-7; 8 nucleotides agree with TRBD1. V trimming: 2 bases; J trimming: 5 bases; junction bases outside the gene matches: 2. The CDR3 spans 13 residues. CDR1 SGHVS and CDR2 FNYEAQ come from the germline V gene. This CDR3 reads CASSLNRGDEQYF. Here the CDR3 DNA reads TGTGCCAGCAGCTTAAACAGGGGGGACGAGCAGTACTTC.

The chain joins TRBV19 to TRBJ1-4, with D hard to call. Germline V gene lookup returns CDR1 LNHDA and CDR2 SQIVND (reference sequence). The V end was cut by 3 bases, the J end by 7 bases, with 6 bases between. The CDR3 is made up of 12 amino acids. Here the CDR3 reads CASSIRGEKLFF. DNA for the CDR3: TGTGCCAGTAGTATCCGGGGTGAAAAACTGTTTTTT. Looking up the rest from reference TRBV19 and TRBJ1-4 gives the full variable domain: DGGITQSPKYLFRKEGQNVTLSCEQNLNHDAMYWYRQDPGQGLRLIYYSQIVNDFQKGDIAEGYSVSREKKESFPLTVTSAQKNPTAFYLCASSIRGEKLFFGSGTQLSVL.

V is TRBV10-1 and J is TRBJ2-7, with TRBD1 matching over 8 bases. V shed 0 bases and J 2 bases; nucleotides not matched to a gene: 6. The germline gives CDR1 WNHNN, CDR2 SYGVQD (reference sequence). CDR3 size: 16 residues. DNA of the CDR3: TGCGCCAGCAGTGAGTCCCGCGGACAGGGTACCTACGAGCAGTACTTC. Encoded protein: CASSESRGQGTYEQYF.

V gene TRBV6-1 combines with J gene TRBJ1-5; possible D gene TRBD1, 5 bases. The CDR3 runs 11 residues. From germline, CDR1 is MNHNS and CDR2 SASEGT. Trimming stripped 6 bases from V and 7 bases from J, with 7 bases between. CDR3 region: CASRQDQPQHF. CDR3 nucleotide sequence: TGTGCCAGCAGACAGGACCAGCCCCAGCATTTT.

This CDR3 is CASSFPNTGELFF. For the CDR3, the DNA is TGTGCCAGCAGTTTCCCAAACACCGGGGAGCTGTTTTTT. The chain recombines TRBV28 with TRBJ2-2; the D is unclear. The germline V and J ends were trimmed by 3 bases and 2 bases, with 4 bases remaining between them. Germline-derived CDR1 and CDR2 are MDHEN and SYDVKM. The CDR3 length is 13 residues. Combining the CDR3 with reference TRBV28 and TRBJ2-2 gives the whole variable domain DVKVTQSSRYLVKRTGEKVFLECVQDMDHENMFWYRQDPGLGLRLIYFSYDVKMKEKGDIPEGYSVSREKKERFSLILESASTNQTSMYLCASSFPNTGELFFGEGSRLTVL.

In this sample, this clone turned up once. The V gene is TRBV27, the J gene TRBJ2-2; no definite D call. V gave up 3 bases and J gave up 6 bases, with 5 bases separating them. From germline, CDR1 is MNHEY and CDR2 SMNVEV (reference sequence). This CDR3 has 12 residues. Here the CDR3 reads CASSFFSGELFF. CDR3 sequence (DNA): TGTGCCAGCAGTTTCTTTTCCGGGGAGCTGTTTTTT.

The V call is TRBV7-3, the J call TRBJ2-7; D tentatively fits TRBD1 or TRBD2 (5 bases each). Germline CDR1 and CDR2: SGHTA and FQGTGA. This CDR3 has 15 amino acids. V lost 5 bases, J lost 6 bases, and 20 bases lay in between. In nucleotides, the CDR3 is TGTGCCAGCAGCGGTGGGGATATGGGGGAGAGCGAGCAGTACTTC. It is translated as CASSGGDMGESEQYF.

The chain links TRBV6-5 to TRBJ1-1; D not certain. The V gene's germline CDR1 is MNHEY and CDR2 SVGAGI. V gave up 2 bases and J gave up 6 bases, with 4 bases separating them. There are 11 residues in the CDR3. Written as DNA, the CDR3 is TGTGCCAGCAGTTACGGGTCTGAAGCTTTCTTT. Its translation: CASSYGSEAFF.

The chain carries TRBV5-8 and TRBJ1-4; D not certain. This CDR3 has 15 residues. Germline V gives CDR1 SGHTS, CDR2 YDEGEE. The V gene lost 0 bases and the J gene lost 3 bases, with 9 bases spanning the gap. As DNA, the CDR3 is TGTGCCAGCAGCTTGGGGCAGCCCGCTAATGAAAAACTGTTTTTT. Its translation: CASSLGQPANEKLFF.

This clone was recorded once. This chain connects TRBV6-5 to TRBJ1-5; no reliable D call. The V end was cut by 2 bases, the J end by 0 bases, with 8 bases between. Germline V CDR1 and CDR2: MNHEY, SVGAGI. The CDR3 covers 15 residues. The CDR3: CASSYARNSNQPQHF. The CDR3 DNA is TGTGCCAGCAGTTACGCCAGAAATAGCAATCAGCCCCAGCATTTT.

The chain employs TRBV2 and TRBJ2-7; D is ambiguous. The CDR3 consists of 12 residues. The germline gives CDR1 SNHLY, CDR2 FYNNEI. V lost 7 bases to trimming and J lost 2 bases, with 9 bases between them. CDR3 region: CASKTEPYEQYF. CDR3 DNA: TGTGCCAGCAAGACGGAACCCTACGAGCAGTACTTC.

The chain has TRBV28 and TRBJ2-7; maybe TRBD1 (6 bases). The CDR3 is 15 amino acids. V was clipped by 5 bases and J by 0 bases, with 14 bases between them. Germline values: CDR1 MDHEN, CDR2 SYDVKM. The CDR3 DNA reads TGTGCCAGCAGTCGGGACAAGTTTCCCTCCTACGAGCAGTACTTC. This sequence encodes CASSRDKFPSYEQYF.

The table lists this clone with a count of one. The chain is built from TRBV29-1 and TRBJ2-7; 7 bases are shared with TRBD1. There are 14 residues in the CDR3. V lost 1 base, J lost 2 bases, and 5 bases stayed unmatched. The V gene's germline CDR1 is SQVTM and CDR2 ANQGSEA. The CDR3 DNA reads TGCAGCGTTGAAGTACAGGGGACCCCCTACGAGCAGTACTTC. This encodes CSVEVQGTPYEQYF.

V and J are TRBV5-5 and TRBJ2-7; possibly TRBD2 for D (6 bases). CDR3 length: 14 amino acids. V was shortened by 0 bases and J by 3 bases, with 10 bases between the two germline ends. Germline V gene sequence: CDR1 SGHKS, CDR2 YYEKEE (reference sequence). CDR3 sequence: CASSLDGRIYEQYF. The CDR3 DNA sequence: TGTGCCAGCAGCTTGGACGGGAGAATCTACGAGCAGTACTTC.

The chain carries TRBV2 and TRBJ2-5; tentative D call: TRBD1 (5 bases). CDR1 is SNHLY, CDR2 FYNNEI, per germline. V was cut by 4 bases and J by 4 bases, with 13 bases left in between. This CDR3 has 14 amino acids. CDR3 sequence reads: CASSVGQGTETQYF. Written as DNA, the CDR3 is TGTGCCAGCAGTGTAGGGCAGGGAACAGAGACCCAGTACTTC.

This clone has a handful of counts. The chain joins TRBV10-2 to TRBJ2-7, with 9 bases matching TRBD1. The CDR3 has 14 amino acids. Germline V gene lookup returns CDR1 WSHSY and CDR2 SAAADI. V shed 6 bases and J 4 bases; nucleotides not matched to a gene: 7. The CDR3 here is CASRMGQGGYEQYF. The CDR3 DNA reads TGCGCCAGCAGGATGGGACAGGGAGGGTACGAGCAGTACTTC.

The V and J genes are TRBV5-6 and TRBJ2-7; TRBD2 matches at 12 bases. Germline V lookup: CDR1 SGHDT, CDR2 YYEEEE. The CDR3 is 17 amino acids. V shed 2 bases and J 4 bases; nucleotides not matched to a gene: 10. For the CDR3, the DNA is TGTGCCAGCAGCTTTTGGGGCCTGACTAGCGGGAGTTACGAGCAGTACTTC. The encoded protein is CASSFWGLTSGSYEQYF.

This rearrangement joins TRBV10-1 to TRBJ2-1, with 9 bases aligning to TRBD1. Germline CDR1 and CDR2: WNHNN and SYGVQD (reference sequence). The CDR3 is made up of 15 amino acids. The V gene end was trimmed by 5 bases and the J gene end by 4 bases; junction bases not matched to a gene: 6. CDR3 bases: TGCGCCAGCAGTCCCGGGACAGGGAATTACAATGAGCAGTTCTTC. Translation gives CASSPGTGNYNEQFF.

This clone has more than one count but fewer than ten. The chain employs TRBV7-2 and TRBJ2-2; D uncertain. This CDR3 contains 13 residues. The germline gives CDR1 SGHTA, CDR2 FQGNSA. Trimming stripped 3 bases from V and 4 bases from J, with 6 bases between. The CDR3 here is CASSFGRTGELFF. The CDR3 DNA follows: TGTGCCAGCAGCTTTGGTCGCACCGGGGAGCTGTTTTTT.

This chain connects TRBV5-4 to TRBJ2-1, with 13 bases lining up with TRBD2. Germline V gene sequence: CDR1 SGHNT, CDR2 YYREEE (reference sequence). This CDR3 spans 14 amino acids. Trimming cost V 5 bases and J 10 bases; bases outside gene matches: 6. The CDR3 coding sequence is TGTGCCAGCAGTGGGACTAGCGGGATAGGGGAGCAGTTCTTC. Translated: CASSGTSGIGEQFF.

Comment on this clone: The same CDR3 arises from other DNA sequences in this sample as well. This chain joins TRBV29-1 and TRBJ1-2; possibly TRBD1 for D (5 bases). The V and J ends lost 4 bases and 3 bases respectively, with 9 bases between them. Germline CDR1 and CDR2: SQVTM and ANQGSEA. The length of the CDR3 is 12 residues. The CDR3 region is CSVGQLDYGYTF. The DNA of the CDR3 is TGCAGCGTTGGACAGCTAGACTATGGCTACACCTTC.

By proportion, this clone is medium-sized. J is TRBJ1-1 and V is TRBV7-2; 8 nucleotides agree with TRBD1. Germline V gene lookup returns CDR1 SGHTA and CDR2 FQGNSA. J gave up 6 bases and V 7 bases, and 10 bases lay outside the gene matches. This CDR3 has 14 amino acids. This chain's CDR3 is CASTFRGQFAEAFF. CDR3 sequence (DNA): TGTGCCAGCACCTTCAGGGGGCAGTTCGCTGAAGCTTTCTTT.

This clone has just one count. This rearrangement joins TRBV11-1 to TRBJ1-2; TRBD1 agrees at 8 bases. Germline V gene sequence: CDR1 SGHAT, CDR2 FQDESV (reference sequence). The CDR3 loop spans 14 amino acids. V trimming: 2 bases; J trimming: 6 bases; junction bases outside the gene matches: 5. The DNA of the CDR3 is TGTGCCAGCAGCTTATCGACAGGGGCTAATGGCTACACCTTC. It yields the protein CASSLSTGANGYTF.

This clone was counted a few times. V is TRBV15 and J is TRBJ2-2; D possibly corresponds to TRBD1 (6 bases). This CDR3 region has 15 residues. V dropped 0 bases and J dropped 7 bases, with 12 bases sitting between them. Germline V gene sequence: CDR1 LNHNV, CDR2 YYDKDF (reference sequence). CDR3 DNA sequence: TGTGCCACCAGCAGAGACACAGGGCGGCACGGGGAGCTGTTTTTT. Translation gives CATSRDTGRHGELFF.

The J gene is TRBJ2-1, the V gene TRBV4-1; D unclear. The V end lost 0 bases, the J end lost 7 bases, and 10 bases lay between the germline ends. The length of the CDR3 is 14 residues. The germline V gene has CDR1 MGHRA and CDR2 YSYEKL. In nucleotides, the CDR3 is TGCGCCAGCAGCCAAGATAATCAACGAAATGAGCAGTTCTTC. Encoded protein: CASSQDNQRNEQFF.

This sequence joins TRBV4-1 and TRBJ1-4; 10 nucleotides line up with TRBD1. The V and J ends lost 0 bases and 8 bases, in that order; junction bases with no gene match: 9. CDR1 MGHRA and CDR2 YSYEKL come from the germline V gene. This CDR3 spans 17 amino acids. The CDR3 DNA is TGCGCCAGCAGCCAAGAACCGGGACAGGGGAGGAACGAAAAACTGTTTTTT. Translation gives CASSQEPGQGRNEKLFF.

CDR3 in DNA: TGTGCCAGCAGTTTAAGGGGGGAGGGAGGCACAGATACGCAGTATTTT. The encoded protein is CASSLRGEGGTDTQYF. V and J are TRBV13 and TRBJ2-3, with TRBD2 as a possible D gene (7 bases). Germline CDR1 PRHDT, CDR2 FYEKMQ (reference sequence). V lost 6 bases and J lost 1, with 17 bases in between. The CDR3 consists of 16 residues.